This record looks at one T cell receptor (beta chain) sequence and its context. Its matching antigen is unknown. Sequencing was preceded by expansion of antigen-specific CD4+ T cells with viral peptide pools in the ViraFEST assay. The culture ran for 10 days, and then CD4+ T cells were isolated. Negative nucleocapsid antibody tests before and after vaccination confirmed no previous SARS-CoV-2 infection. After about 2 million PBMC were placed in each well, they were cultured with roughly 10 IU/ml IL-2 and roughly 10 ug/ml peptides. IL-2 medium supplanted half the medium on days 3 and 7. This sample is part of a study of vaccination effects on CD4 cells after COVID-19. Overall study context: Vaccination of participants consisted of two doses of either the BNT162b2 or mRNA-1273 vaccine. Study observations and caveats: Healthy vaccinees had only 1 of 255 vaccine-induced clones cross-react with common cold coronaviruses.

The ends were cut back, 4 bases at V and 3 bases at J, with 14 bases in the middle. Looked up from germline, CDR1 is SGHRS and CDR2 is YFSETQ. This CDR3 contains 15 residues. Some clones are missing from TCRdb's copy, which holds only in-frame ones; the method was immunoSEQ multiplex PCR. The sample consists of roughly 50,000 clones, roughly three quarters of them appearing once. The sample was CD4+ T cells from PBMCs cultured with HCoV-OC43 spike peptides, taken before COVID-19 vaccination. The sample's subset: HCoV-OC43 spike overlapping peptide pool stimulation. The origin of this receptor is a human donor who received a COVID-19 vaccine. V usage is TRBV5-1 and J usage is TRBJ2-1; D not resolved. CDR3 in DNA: TGCGCCAGCAGCCCTACCCGCCTCCACTACAATGAGCAGTTCTTC. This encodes CASSPTRLHYNEQFF.